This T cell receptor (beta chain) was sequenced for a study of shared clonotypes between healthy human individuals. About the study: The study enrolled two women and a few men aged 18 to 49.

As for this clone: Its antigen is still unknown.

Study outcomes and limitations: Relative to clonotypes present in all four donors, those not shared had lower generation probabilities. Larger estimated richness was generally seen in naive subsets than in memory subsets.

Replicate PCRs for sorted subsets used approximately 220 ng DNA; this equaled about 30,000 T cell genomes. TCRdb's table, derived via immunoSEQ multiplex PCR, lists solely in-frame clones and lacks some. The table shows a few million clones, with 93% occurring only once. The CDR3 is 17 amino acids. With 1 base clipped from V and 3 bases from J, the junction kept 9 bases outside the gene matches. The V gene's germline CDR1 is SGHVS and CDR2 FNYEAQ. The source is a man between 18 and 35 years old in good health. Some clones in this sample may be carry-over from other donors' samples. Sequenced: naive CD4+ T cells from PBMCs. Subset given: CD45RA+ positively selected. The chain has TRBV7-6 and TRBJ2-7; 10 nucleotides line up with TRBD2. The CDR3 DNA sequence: TGTGCCAGCAGCTTAGAGGGGGGGACTAGCGCTAGCTACGAGCAGTACTTC. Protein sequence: CASSLEGGTSASYEQYF.